Below, 30 T cell receptor beta chains from the same sample are listed, as sequenced in a study of glioma-infiltrating T cells. The iRepertoire nested amplicon-rescue multiplex PCR amplified TCR alpha and beta CDR3s from RNA. TCRdb itself ran the multiplex PCR reads through MiXCR, one entry per CDR3 protein. The sample lists under 150,000 distinct CDR3 sequences; 24% were seen once. Sequencing was carried out using glioma tissue, nonneoplastic brain tissue, or PBMCs (not recorded which). The receptor set was obtained from a human donor with low-grade glioma or glioblastoma, undergoing nonglioma brain surgery, or in good health (not recorded which).

V usage is TRBV12-3 or TRBV12-4 and J usage is TRBJ1-1; TRBD1 is a possible D gene (5 bases). V lost 6 bases to trimming and J lost 1 base, with 18 bases between them. The CDR3 runs to 16 residues. CDR3 sequence reads: CASSQEVGRANTEAFF. DNA for the CDR3: TGTGCCAGCAGCCAAGAGGTCGGCAGGGCGAACACTGAAGCTTTCTTT.

On this clonotype: A much larger clone differs by one base, so this may be a read error. The chain has TRBV18 and TRBJ2-1; D is ambiguous. There are 15 residues in the CDR3. The germline gives CDR1 KGHSH, CDR2 LQKENI. The CDR3: CASSPGRSSYNEQLF. The CDR3 nucleotides read TGTGCCAGCTCACCAGGACGGAGCTCCTACAATGAGCAGCTCTTC.

This clonotype has a count of ten or more. V gene TRBV27 combines with J gene TRBJ1-2, with D possibly TRBD1 on 6 matching bases. Germline CDR1 and CDR2: MNHEY and SMNVEV (reference sequence). With 8 bases removed from V and 8 bases from J, the gap between germline ends came to 27 bases. CDR3 length equals 16 residues. CDR3 sequence reads: CASSPDPSTGIDGYTF. Written as DNA, the CDR3 is TGTGCCAGCTCCCCCGACCCTTCGACAGGAATAGACGGCTACACCTTC.

This clonotype appeared many times. V and J are TRBV6-6 and TRBJ2-7, with D uncertain. This CDR3 is built from 14 residues. Germline CDR1 MNHNY, CDR2 SVGAGI (reference sequence). The germline V and J ends were trimmed by 0 bases and 1 base, with 7 bases remaining between them. CDR3 sequence: CASSYSAGSYEQYV. The CDR3 coding sequence is TGTGCCAGCAGTTACTCAGCAGGTTCCTACGAGCAGTACGTC.

The chain recombines TRBV9 with TRBJ1-6; the D gene is possibly TRBD1 (5 bases). This CDR3 contains 15 residues. V shed 0 bases and J shed 5 bases, with 9 bases lying between them. The germline CDR1 and CDR2 sequences are SGDLS and YYNGEE. The DNA for the CDR3 is TGTGCCAGCAGCGTAGGACAGAACCATAATTCACCCCTCCACTTT. Translation gives CASSVGQNHNSPLHF.

There are many counts of this clonotype. The rearrangement uses TRBV28 and TRBJ2-7; D might be TRBD1 (5 bases). This CDR3 is built from 17 residues. Trimming pared 7 bases from V and 7 bases from J, leaving 29 bases between. The germline gives CDR1 MDHEN, CDR2 SYDVKM. The DNA of the CDR3 is TGTGCCAGCACTCGACTTGCCAGGGCGTCACAACTACAAGAGCAGTACGTC. This codes for CASTRLARASQLQEQYV.

This clonotype was observed a handful of times. The J gene is TRBJ2-1, the V gene TRBV24-1, with no clear D. Trimming stripped 4 bases from V and 10 bases from J, with 22 bases between. CDR3 length: 16 residues. Germline CDR1 KGHDR, CDR2 SFDVKD. In DNA form, the CDR3 reads TGTGCCACCAGTGACCCCACCACCCTGTTGGGGTCGGAGCAGTTCTTC. Residues: CATSDPTTLLGSEQFF.

This clonotype was observed a few times. The chain employs TRBV4-1 and TRBJ1-2; the D gene is possibly TRBD1 (5 bases). The CDR3 length is 14 residues. Looked up from germline, CDR1 is MGHRA and CDR2 is YSYEKL. Trimming removed 0 bases at V and 4 bases at J, with 9 bases between. CDR3 in DNA: TGCGCCAGCAGCCAAGATGGAGACAGCTATGGCTACACCTTC. Translated, it gives CASSQDGDSYGYTF.

J is TRBJ2-1 and V is TRBV5-8; possibly TRBD1 for D (5 bases). CDR1 SGHTS and CDR2 YDEGEE come from the germline V gene. Trimming shortened V by 4 bases and J by 15 bases, and 26 bases separated the two germline ends. The CDR3 runs 15 residues. The CDR3: CASSPGNIAGFVRFF. The CDR3, as DNA: TGTGCCAGCAGCCCAGGGAACATTGCTGGTTTCGTCCGGTTCTTC.

The chain couples TRBV29-1 to TRBJ1-2; the match to TRBD1 covers 10 bases. CDR3 length equals 11 residues. The J segment lost 10 bases and the V segment lost 4 bases, leaving 3 bases of the junction unmatched. The germline V gene has CDR1 SQVTM and CDR2 ANQGSEA. CDR3 sequence reads: CSVGQGADYTF. The CDR3 region has the DNA TGCAGCGTTGGACAGGGGGCCGACTACACCTTC. The whole variable domain, filled in from reference TRBV29-1 and TRBJ1-2, reads SAVISQKPSRDICQRGTSLTIQCQVDSQVTMMFWYRQQPGQSLTLIATANQGSEATYESGFVIDKFPISRPNLTFSTLTVSNMSPEDSSIYLCSVGQGADYTFGSGTRLTVV.

This clonotype was picked up many times. The chain joins TRBV12-3 or TRBV12-4 to TRBJ2-1; no firm D call. Trimming took off 10 bases at V and 2 bases at J, with 15 bases between the two ends. There are 14 residues in the CDR3. The CDR3 DNA reads as TGTGCCACCCGTTCGGGCGACCCCTACAATGAGCAGTTCTTC. Protein: CATRSGDPYNEQFF.

Turning to this clonotype: A much larger clone sits a single nucleotide away, making a read error possible. The gene calls are TRBV11-2 and TRBJ2-5, with D hard to call. The germline CDR1 and CDR2 sequences are SGHAT and FQNNGV. Trimming took off 4 bases at V and 7 bases at J, with 7 bases between the two ends. This CDR3 region has 11 residues. Here the CDR3 reads CASSSSGTQYF. DNA for the CDR3: TGTGCCAGCAGCTCGTCTGGGACCCAGTACTTC.

This rearrangement joins TRBV7-9 to TRBJ1-6; possible D gene TRBD1, 5 bases. The germline V gene has CDR1 SEHNR and CDR2 FQNEAQ (reference sequence). The CDR3 extends over 18 amino acids. Trimming removed 5 bases at V and 9 bases at J, with 26 bases between. The CDR3 DNA reads as TGTGCCAGCAGCGCCCCCCGCCTCGTGGGGCCTTTAGGTTCACCCCTCCACTTT. Residues: CASSAPRLVGPLGSPLHF.

This clonotype came up many times. CDR3 sequence (DNA): TGTGCCACCGGCACAACGCAGAGGGTTGGTGAGCAGTTCTTC. It translates to CATGTTQRVGEQFF. The J gene is TRBJ2-1, the V gene TRBV24-1, with TRBD2 as a possible D gene (5 bases). Germline CDR1 KGHDR, CDR2 SFDVKD. Trimming pared 9 bases from V and 9 bases from J, leaving 20 bases between. The CDR3 totals 14 residues.

This clonotype appeared many times. The V gene is TRBV25-1, the J gene TRBJ1-6; no firm D call. The germline CDR1 and CDR2 sequences are MGHDK and SYGVNS. The CDR3 covers 13 residues. V dropped 4 bases and J dropped 8 bases, with 9 bases sitting between them. CDR3 region: CASSGGMDSPLHF. The DNA of the CDR3 is TGTGCCAGCAGTGGGGGAATGGATTCACCCCTCCACTTT.

Ten or more counts support this clonotype. The rearrangement joins TRBV15 to TRBJ1-2; D remains unclear. Germline lookup yields CDR1 LNHNV and CDR2 YYDKDF (reference sequence). V shed 0 bases and J shed 2 bases, with 13 bases lying between them. CDR3 length equals 16 residues. The chain's CDR3 is CATSRDVKFANYGYTF. In DNA, the CDR3 is TGTGCCACCAGCAGAGATGTGAAGTTTGCCAACTATGGCTACACCTTC.

This clonotype was observed many times. The chain carries TRBV20-1 and TRBJ1-2; possibly TRBD1 for D (5 bases). V lost 0 bases to trimming and J lost 8 bases, with 10 bases between them. Germline CDR1 is DFQATT and CDR2 is SNEGSKA (reference sequence). The CDR3 is 12 residues long. CDR3 sequence: CSAREEGSGYTF. The CDR3 coding sequence is TGCAGTGCTAGAGAGGAGGGGAGCGGCTACACCTTC.

In its sample, this clonotype was seen many times. The V call is TRBV15, the J call TRBJ2-1, with D possibly being TRBD2 (6 bases). CDR1 LNHNV and CDR2 YYDKDF come from the germline V gene (reference sequence). The CDR3 totals 15 residues. Trimming stripped 1 base from V and 5 bases from J, with 12 bases between. CDR3 nucleotide sequence: TGTGCCACCAGCAGAGGTGGAGGGCCTGACAATGAGCAGTTCTTC. Translating gives CATSRGGGPDNEQFF.

This clonotype was counted a few times. The rearrangement links TRBV25-1 to TRBJ1-5, with D uncertain. The CDR3 extends over 14 amino acids. V was shortened by 4 bases and J by 5 bases, with 12 bases between the two germline ends. Germline V CDR1 and CDR2: MGHDK, SYGVNS. This CDR3 reads CASSARAHHQPQHF. The DNA for the CDR3 is TGTGCCAGCAGTGCCCGGGCACACCATCAGCCCCAGCATTTT.

This clonotype has only a few counts. The rearrangement links TRBV12-3 or TRBV12-4 to TRBJ2-5; the match to TRBD1 covers 12 bases. The V and J ends lost 6 bases and 4 bases, in that order; junction bases with no gene match: 0. The CDR3 runs 13 residues. CDR3 region: CASRGQGAETQYF. CDR3 nucleotide sequence: TGTGCCAGCAGGGGACAGGGGGCAGAGACCCAGTACTTC.

This chain connects TRBV20-1 to TRBJ2-2, with D perhaps matching TRBD1 (5 bases). The CDR3 spans 14 residues. Germline CDR1 and CDR2: DFQATT and SNEGSKA (reference sequence). Trimming stripped 3 bases from V and 7 bases from J, with 15 bases between. CDR3 region: CSASRSQGFGELFF. CDR3 sequence (DNA): TGCAGTGCTAGCCGCTCCCAGGGATTCGGGGAGCTGTTTTTT.

This clonotype was detected ten times or more. The chain couples TRBV6-2 or TRBV6-3 to TRBJ2-3; D ambiguous. The CDR3 is 13 residues long. V shed 2 bases and J shed 4 bases, with 7 bases lying between them. CDR1 and CDR2 from the germline V gene are MNHEY and SVGEGT. In DNA form, the CDR3 reads TGTGCCAGCAGTTACGCGGCCGCAGATACGCAGTATTTT. Translating it yields CASSYAAADTQYF.

The rearrangement uses TRBV5-4 and TRBJ2-3, with 10 bases identical to TRBD2. The CDR3 has 16 amino acids. V was pared by 2 bases and J by 3 bases, with 6 bases of the junction left unmatched. The germline V gene has CDR1 SGHNT and CDR2 YYREEE (reference sequence). This CDR3 reads CASSLSGGARTDTQYF. CDR3 DNA: TGTGCCAGCAGCTTAAGCGGGGGGGCCAGAACAGATACGCAGTATTTT.

This clonotype was seen only a few times. The V call is TRBV28, the J call TRBJ1-2, with D tentatively TRBD1 (5 bases). The V gene's germline CDR1 is MDHEN and CDR2 SYDVKM. The CDR3 length is 13 residues. The V end lost 7 bases, the J end lost 2 bases, and 11 bases lay between the germline ends. CDR3 sequence reads: CASKEAGNYGYTF. The DNA of the CDR3 is TGTGCCAGCAAGGAGGCAGGGAACTATGGCTACACCTTC.

The genes are TRBV24-1 and TRBJ1-5, with D unclear. Germline CDR1 KGHDR, CDR2 SFDVKD. The CDR3 contains 14 residues. Trimming pared 3 bases from V and 1 base from J, leaving 6 bases between. The CDR3 sequence is CATSDGDSNQPQHF. CDR3 DNA: TGTGCCACCAGTGATGGCGACAGCAATCAGCCCCAGCATTTT.

This clonotype was counted many times. The chain joins TRBV28 to TRBJ1-1; no definite D call. Germline V gene lookup returns CDR1 MDHEN and CDR2 SYDVKM. The CDR3 sequence is 15 residues long. Trimming took off 7 bases at V and 2 bases at J, with 17 bases between the two ends. The chain's CDR3 is CASIELGRQNTEAFF. The CDR3 nucleotides are TGTGCCAGCATCGAGTTAGGGCGCCAAAACACTGAAGCTTTCTTT.

This clonotype has a handful of counts. The chain is built from TRBV7-9 and TRBJ2-5, with TRBD2 identical over 8 bases. This CDR3 comprises 15 residues. Losses at the gene ends were 0 bases for V and 5 bases for J; bases not matched to a gene: 5. CDR1 SEHNR and CDR2 FQNEAQ come from the germline V gene (reference sequence). The CDR3 bases are TGTGCCAGCAGCTTAGCCGCGGGGGGTCCGGAGACCCAGTACTTC. Translating it yields CASSLAAGGPETQYF.

This clonotype appeared a few times. The chain joins TRBV27 to TRBJ1-1; tentatively, D is TRBD1 (6 bases). V dropped 4 bases and J dropped 3 bases, with 24 bases sitting between them. The CDR3 is made up of 18 amino acids. The germline gives CDR1 MNHEY, CDR2 SMNVEV (reference sequence). The CDR3 sequence is CASSSLSLGGARHTEAFF. The CDR3 DNA is TGTGCCAGCAGTTCCCTTTCCTTAGGGGGGGCGAGACACACTGAAGCTTTCTTT.

This chain links TRBV27 with TRBJ1-2; D possibly corresponds to TRBD1 (6 bases). Trimming pared 5 bases from V and 1 base from J, leaving 11 bases between. Germline-derived CDR1 and CDR2 are MNHEY and SMNVEV (reference sequence). The CDR3 extends over 14 amino acids. This chain's CDR3 is CASSPRTVNYGYTF. The DNA of the CDR3 is TGTGCCAGCAGTCCGAGGACAGTTAACTATGGCTACACCTTC.

This clonotype was observed a handful of times. The genes are TRBV3-1 and TRBJ2-3; 7 positions match TRBD2. After removal of 6 bases from V and 4 bases from J, the junction contained 4 bases not matched to a gene. Germline loops: CDR1 LGHDT, CDR2 YNNKEL (reference sequence). The CDR3 consists of 13 residues. CDR3 coding DNA: TGTGCCAGCAGTCAGCGGGGCCCAGATACGCAGTATTTT. It yields the protein CASSQRGPDTQYF.